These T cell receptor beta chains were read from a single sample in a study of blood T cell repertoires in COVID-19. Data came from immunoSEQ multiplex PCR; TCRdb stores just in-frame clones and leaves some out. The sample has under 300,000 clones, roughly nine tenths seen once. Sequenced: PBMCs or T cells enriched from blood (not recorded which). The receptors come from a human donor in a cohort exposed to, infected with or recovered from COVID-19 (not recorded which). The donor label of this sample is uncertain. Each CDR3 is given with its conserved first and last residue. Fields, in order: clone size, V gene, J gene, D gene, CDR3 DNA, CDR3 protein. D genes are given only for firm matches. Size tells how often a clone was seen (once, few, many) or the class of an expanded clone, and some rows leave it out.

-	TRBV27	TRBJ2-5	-	TGTGCCAGCAGTTTATCGTCAGATCGGGGGAACCAAGAGACCCAGTACTTC	CASSLSSDRGNQETQYF
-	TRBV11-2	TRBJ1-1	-	TGTGCCAGCAGCTTAGGGTTAAGGGGCCCTGAAGCTTTCTTT	CASSLGLRGPEAFF
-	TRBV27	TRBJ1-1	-	TGTGCCAGCAGTAGAAAGGGGTTGAACACTGAAGCTTTCTTT	CASSRKGLNTEAFF
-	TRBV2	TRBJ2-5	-	TGTGCCAGCGAGGTAGTGGGGGCTGCGGAAGAGACCCAGTACTTC	CASEVVGAAEETQYF
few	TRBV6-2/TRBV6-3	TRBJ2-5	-	TGTGCCAGCAGTCCCAGAGAGACCCAGTACTTC	CASSPRETQYF
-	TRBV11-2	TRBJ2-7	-	TGTGCCAGCAGCTTAGCACAGGCCCTCTACGAGCAGTACTTC	CASSLAQALYEQYF
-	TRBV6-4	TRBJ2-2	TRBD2	TGTGCCAGCAGTGACCGTTCGACTAGCGGGGGAGAAAGCGGGGAGCTGTTTTTT	CASSDRSTSGGESGELFF
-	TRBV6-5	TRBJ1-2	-	TGTGCCAGCAGCCTCCTACGGGGTGCCGGCTATGGCTACACCTTC	CASSLLRGAGYGYTF
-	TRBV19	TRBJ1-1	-	TGTGCCAGTAGAGGGGGGGCCGCTGAAGCTTTCTTT	CASRGGAAEAFF
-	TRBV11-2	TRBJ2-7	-	TGTGCCAGCAGCTTATCGCCGGGAAGCTACGAGCAGTACTTC	CASSLSPGSYEQYF
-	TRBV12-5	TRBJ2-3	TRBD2	TGTGCTAGTGGTTTGTTGGCGGGACTAGCGGCAGATACGCAGTATTTT	CASGLLAGLAADTQYF
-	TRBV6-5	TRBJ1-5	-	TGTGCCAGCGGGGGGGCGCAGCCCCAGCATTTT	CASGGAQPQHF
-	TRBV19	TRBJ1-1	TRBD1	TGTGCCAGTAGTACCTACAGGGGTAACACTGAAGCTTTCTTT	CASSTYRGNTEAFF
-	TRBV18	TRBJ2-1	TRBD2	TGTGCCAGCCAGTATAGCGGGGCGTACAATGAGCAGTTCTTC	CASQYSGAYNEQFF
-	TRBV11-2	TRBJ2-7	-	TGTGCCAGCACCCCGACGAGCGCCGGGAGCTACGAGCAGTACTTC	CASTPTSAGSYEQYF
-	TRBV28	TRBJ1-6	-	TGTGCCAGCAGTTTCCCGTCCGGCGGATGGGGCGATAATTCACCCCTCCACTTT	CASSFPSGGWGDNSPLHF
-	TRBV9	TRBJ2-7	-	TGTGCCAGCAGCGTAGGACAGTCCCACGAGCAGTACTTC	CASSVGQSHEQYF
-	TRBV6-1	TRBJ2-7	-	TGTGCCAGCAGTGAAGGGCAGGAGGGCCCCTACGAGCAGTACTTC	CASSEGQEGPYEQYF
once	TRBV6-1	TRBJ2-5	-	TGTGCCAGCAGTGACGAGGGCCGACTGATATTAGGCCAAGAGACCCAGTACTTC	CASSDEGRLILGQETQYF
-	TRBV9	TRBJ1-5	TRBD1	TGTGCCAGCAGCCCCACAGGGGGAGATCAGCCCCAGCATTTT	CASSPTGGDQPQHF
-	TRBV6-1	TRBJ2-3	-	TGTGCCAGCAGTGAAGCGCCGGGTCGCACAGATACGCAGTATTTT	CASSEAPGRTDTQYF
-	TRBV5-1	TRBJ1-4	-	TGCGCCAGCAGCTTGGCCGGAGTAACTAATGAAAAACTGTTTTTT	CASSLAGVTNEKLFF